The next 12 T cell receptor beta chains were all read from a single sample in a study of T-cell reconstitution after alpha-beta-depleted transplantation in children. Preparation of the TCRbeta library used unique molecular identifiers. TCRdb called the PCR reads again in MiXCR, with one record for every CDR3 protein. The top ten clones hold 2% of a sample with 480,000 or so distinct CDR3 sequences, 10% to 13% of them seen once. The source material was PBMCs, sampled before TCRalphabeta/CD19-depleted stem cell transplant. The receptors here all came from a child under 10 years old with inherited bone marrow failure, due to receive a stem cell transplant.

This clonotype was seen repeatedly, ten times or more. This chain links TRBV7-2 with TRBJ1-5; 7 positions match TRBD1. The CDR3 is 15 amino acids. The germline V gene encodes CDR1 SGHTA and CDR2 FQGNSA. With V trimmed by 5 bases and J by 5 bases, 9 bases remained unmatched. The CDR3 sequence is CASSSAGTEDQPQHF. The CDR3 nucleotides are TGTGCCAGCAGCAGCGCCGGGACAGAGGATCAGCCCCAGCATTTT.

This clonotype was counted ten times or more. The V gene is TRBV24-1, the J gene TRBJ2-1; D is possibly TRBD1 or TRBD2 (5 bases each). Germline V gene data show CDR1 as KGHDR and CDR2 as SFDVKD. V shed 3 bases and J shed 7 bases, with 27 bases lying between them. The CDR3 spans 19 residues. The CDR3 DNA follows: TGTGCCACCAGTGATCCGGCTAGGCCGAGGAGCGGAAGGACAAATGAGCAGTTCTTC. It codes for CATSDPARPRSGRTNEQFF.

J is TRBJ2-3 and V is TRBV7-2; 8 bases are shared with TRBD1. After removal of 1 base from V and 0 bases from J, the junction contained 6 bases not matched to a gene. This CDR3 has 17 amino acids. Looked up from germline, CDR1 is SGHTA and CDR2 is FQGNSA. The chain's CDR3 is CASSLVLDRASTDTQYF. The CDR3 DNA sequence: TGTGCCAGCAGCTTAGTGCTGGACAGGGCAAGCACAGATACGCAGTATTTT. The full variable domain, with the rest looked up from reference TRBV7-2 and TRBJ2-3, is GAGVSQSPSNKVTEKGKDVELRCDPISGHTALYWYRQSLGQGLEFLIYFQGNSAPDKSGLPSDRFSAERTGGSVSTLTIQRTQQEDSAVYLCASSLVLDRASTDTQYFGPGTRLTVL.

This clonotype appeared many times. This chain connects TRBV5-1 to TRBJ2-5; possible D gene TRBD2, 6 bases. V lost 4 bases, J lost 0 bases, and 16 bases lay in between. Germline V gene data show CDR1 as SGHRS and CDR2 as YFSETQ. The CDR3 covers 16 residues. DNA for the CDR3: TGCGCCAGCAGCCTGGGGGAAGGCGGGGACCAAGAGACCCAGTACTTC. Encoded protein: CASSLGEGGDQETQYF.

In its sample, this clonotype was seen many times. In nucleotides, the CDR3 is TGCAGTGCTAGGAGGGGTACGAACACCGGGGAGCTGTTTTTT. Translated: CSARRGTNTGELFF. This chain links TRBV20-1 with TRBJ2-2; TRBD1 or TRBD2 may be the D gene (5 bases each). This CDR3 region has 14 residues. Trimming pared 3 bases from V and 0 bases from J, leaving 8 bases between. Germline CDR1 is DFQATT and CDR2 is SNEGSKA (reference sequence).

A few counts support this clonotype. The rearrangement links TRBV3-1 to TRBJ2-5; no reliable D call. CDR3 length equals 15 residues. Germline lookup yields CDR1 LGHDT and CDR2 YNNKEL (reference sequence). The V and J ends lost 1 base and 4 bases respectively, with 13 bases between them. In DNA, the CDR3 is TGTGCCAGCAGCCAAGTTGTAGACAAGGGAGAGACCCAGTACTTC. Protein product: CASSQVVDKGETQYF.

This clonotype was counted at least ten times. The chain links TRBV27 to TRBJ2-1; D is tentatively TRBD1 or TRBD2 (5 bases each). CDR1 is MNHEY, CDR2 SMNVEV, per germline (reference sequence). With 3 bases removed from V and 9 bases from J, the gap between germline ends came to 15 bases. The CDR3 loop spans 14 amino acids. CDR3 loop: CASSFAPRESEQFF. The CDR3 DNA reads as TGTGCCAGCAGTTTCGCACCCAGGGAGAGTGAGCAGTTCTTC.

Ten or more counts support this clonotype. V usage is TRBV6-1 and J usage is TRBJ2-5; possible D gene TRBD1, 6 bases. V was trimmed by 4 bases and J by 2 bases, leaving 11 bases between them. Germline values: CDR1 MNHNS, CDR2 SASEGT. CDR3 length: 14 amino acids. DNA for the CDR3: TGTGCCAGCAGTGGGACAGTGACTCAAGAGACCCAGTACTTC. Protein: CASSGTVTQETQYF.

In its sample, this clonotype was seen many times. The chain's CDR3 is CASSFPDLDSGSSYNEQFF. The CDR3 nucleotides are TGCGCCAGCAGCTTCCCCGACCTAGATAGCGGGAGCTCCTACAATGAGCAGTTCTTC. The genes are TRBV5-1 and TRBJ2-1; 9 nucleotides match TRBD2. Trimming removed 2 bases from V and 0 bases from J; junction bases left unmatched: 12. Germline assignment: CDR1 SGHRS and CDR2 YFSETQ. This CDR3 is 19 amino acids long.

This clonotype was seen ten or more times. The rearrangement links TRBV12-3 or TRBV12-4 to TRBJ2-6; D gene ambiguous. V was shortened by 7 bases and J by 4 bases, with 5 bases between the two germline ends. CDR3 length: 12 residues. In nucleotides, the CDR3 is TGTGCCAGCACCCCCGGGGCCAACGTCCTGACTTTC. Protein: CASTPGANVLTF.

V is TRBV12-3 or TRBV12-4 and J is TRBJ2-1, with a tentative D call TRBD2 (5 bases). The CDR3 covers 18 residues. V lost 5 bases and J 0 bases, leaving 20 bases between the germline ends. CDR3 DNA sequence: TGTGCCAGCAGTCCGACTAAAGATCCCGAAAGCTCCTACAATGAGCAGTTCTTC. This translates into CASSPTKDPESSYNEQFF.

This clonotype was counted a few times. The chain is built from TRBV5-1 and TRBJ2-3; 12 bases are a match to TRBD2. The CDR3 is made up of 17 amino acids. Trimming removed 0 bases from V and 4 bases from J; junction bases left unmatched: 6. Per the germline V gene, CDR1 is SGHRS and CDR2 is YFSETQ. In nucleotides, the CDR3 is TGCGCCAGCAGCTTGGGAGTCCTAGCGGGAGGGGCAGATACGCAGTATTTT. Translating it yields CASSLGVLAGGADTQYF.